The 5 T cell receptor beta chains presented below share a single source sample, sequenced in a study of blood T cell repertoires in COVID-19. Libraries were prepared by immunoSEQ multiplex PCR; TCRdb keeps only in-frame clonotypes and omits some of them. The table lists around 19,000 clones, about 83% of them singletons. Sequencing was performed on peripheral blood. The receptors shown here come from a human donor in a cohort sampled during active COVID-19.

The rearrangement uses TRBV5-1 and TRBJ2-1; a weak D match, TRBD2 (5 bases). This CDR3 is 19 amino acids long. Trimming removed 0 bases at V and 9 bases at J, with 28 bases between. The V gene's germline CDR1 is SGHRS and CDR2 YFSETQ. CDR3 DNA: TGCGCCAGCAGCTTGGACAAAGGCGGAGGACCCTCGCCTCACGGTGAGCAGTTCTTC. It is translated as CASSLDKGGGPSPHGEQFF.

The chain is built from TRBV28 and TRBJ2-5; D remains ambiguous. The V gene lost 3 bases and the J gene lost 4 bases, with 3 bases spanning the gap. The CDR3 is 11 residues long. CDR1 MDHEN and CDR2 SYDVKM come from the germline V gene. The CDR3, as DNA: TGTGCCAGCAGTTTTCGAGAGACCCAGTACTTC. Its translation: CASSFRETQYF.

The chain is built from TRBV9 and TRBJ2-2; 10 bases line up with TRBD2. With 3 bases clipped from V and 8 bases from J, the junction kept 16 bases outside the gene matches. The CDR3 covers 18 residues. Germline V gene data show CDR1 as SGDLS and CDR2 as YYNGEE. CDR3 loop: CASSARLAGGIVQGELFF. CDR3 bases: TGTGCCAGCAGCGCTAGATTAGCGGGAGGAATTGTTCAGGGGGAGCTGTTTTTT.

This chain links TRBV29-1 with TRBJ1-5; tentative D call: TRBD1 (5 bases). Trimming left V 8 bases short and J 5 bases short, with 16 bases between. Germline V gives CDR1 SQVTM, CDR2 ANQGSEA. This CDR3 spans 13 amino acids. CDR3 DNA sequence: TGCAGCACCCAATGGGGGGTCGATCAGCCCCAGCATTTT. The encoded protein is CSTQWGVDQPQHF. Drawing the rest from reference TRBV29-1 and TRBJ1-5, the complete variable domain is SAVISQKPSRDICQRGTSLTIQCQVDSQVTMMFWYRQQPGQSLTLIATANQGSEATYESGFVIDKFPISRPNLTFSTLTVSNMSPEDSSIYLCSTQWGVDQPQHFGDGTRLSIL.

The chain is built from TRBV10-3 and TRBJ1-1; no clear D. Per the germline V gene, CDR1 is ENHRY and CDR2 is SYGVKD. CDR3 length: 12 amino acids. V lost 11 bases to trimming and J lost 3 bases, with 13 bases between them. CDR3 in DNA: TGTGCCGTTGGAGCCTCGTACACTGAAGCTTTCTTT. The encoded protein is CAVGASYTEAFF.